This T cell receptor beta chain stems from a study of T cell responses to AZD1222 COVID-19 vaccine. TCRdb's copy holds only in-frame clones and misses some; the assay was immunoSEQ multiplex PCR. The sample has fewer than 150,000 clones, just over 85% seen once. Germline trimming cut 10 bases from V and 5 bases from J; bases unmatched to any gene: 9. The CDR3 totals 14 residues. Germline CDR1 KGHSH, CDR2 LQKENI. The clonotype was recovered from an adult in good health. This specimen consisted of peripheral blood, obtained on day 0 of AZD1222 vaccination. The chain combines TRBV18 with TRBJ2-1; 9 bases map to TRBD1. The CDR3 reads CATARDRANNEQFF. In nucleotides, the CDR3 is TGTGCCACCGCCCGGGACAGGGCAAACAATGAGCAGTTCTTC.